Each of the 31 T cell receptor beta chains below was sequenced from the same sample in a study of blood T cell repertoires in COVID-19. Clones were sequenced by immunoSEQ multiplex PCR, and TCRdb holds only the in-frame ones, with some missing. The sample carries 350,000 to 450,000 clones, roughly nine tenths recorded once. The sample taken for sequencing was PBMCs or T cells enriched from blood (not recorded which). All receptors derive from a man aged 25-45 years who had recovered from COVID-19.

J is TRBJ1-1 and V is TRBV3-1 (or the pseudogene TRBV3-2); 7 positions match TRBD1. The CDR3 runs to 12 residues. CDR1 and CDR2 (germline): LGHDT, YNNKEL (reference sequence). The V segment lost 3 bases and the J segment 11 bases; nucleotides outside the gene matches: 6. CDR3 nucleotide sequence: TGTGCCAGCAGCCAGTATGGGACAGCGGCTTTCTTT. Translation: CASSQYGTAAFF.

The V gene is TRBV12-1, the J gene TRBJ2-2; the table's D call, TRBD2, was not checked against the DNA. TRBV12-1 constitutes a pseudogene. The CDR3 is 20 amino acids. This CDR3 is CASSFDFGTSGRWDTGELFF. CDR3 DNA: TGTGCCAGCAGCTTTGATTTCGGGACTAGCGGGAGGTGGGACACCGGGGAGCTGTTTTTT.

The chain has TRBV28 and TRBJ2-2; 9 positions agree with TRBD1. The length of the CDR3 is 16 residues. V lost 3 bases and J lost 7; bases outside the gene matches: 9. Germline CDR1 reads MDHEN; CDR2 reads SYDVKM. CDR3 in DNA: TGTGCCAGCAGTTTGATGGGACAGGGCGCGTACGGGGAGCTGTTTTTT. The encoded protein is CASSLMGQGAYGELFF.

This rearrangement joins TRBV7-7 to TRBJ2-5, with TRBD2 matching 7 bases. Germline V CDR1 and CDR2: SSHAT, FNYEAQ (reference sequence). V lost 2 bases, J lost 2 bases, and 5 bases stayed unmatched. The CDR3 covers 15 residues. The CDR3 DNA is TGTGCCAGCAGCTTATACCAGGGAGGGCAAGAGACCCAGTACTTC. Its protein is CASSLYQGGQETQYF.

This clone was seen a handful of times. Here the CDR3 DNA reads TGTGCCATCAGTGAGTCGATGGCGGGAGGCTACAATGAGCAGTTCTTC. Translated: CAISESMAGGYNEQFF. This sequence joins TRBV10-3 and TRBJ2-1, with 8 positions matching TRBD2. From germline, CDR1 is ENHRY and CDR2 SYGVKD. Germline trimming cut 0 bases from V and 3 bases from J; bases unmatched to any gene: 4. The CDR3 runs 16 residues.

This chain joins TRBV28 and TRBJ1-1; 11 nucleotides line up with TRBD1. CDR1 and CDR2 from the germline V gene are MDHEN and SYDVKM. The CDR3 has 14 residues. Trimming cost V 7 bases and J 8 bases; bases outside gene matches: 9. For the CDR3, the DNA is TGTGCCAGCACCAGGACAGGGGGCAAGTGGGAAGCTTTCTTT. Translation gives CASTRTGGKWEAFF.

The rearrangement uses TRBV9 and TRBJ2-5; 9 nucleotides line up with TRBD2. Germline V gene data show CDR1 as SGDLS and CDR2 as YYNGEE. CDR3 size: 16 residues. J was trimmed by 5 bases and V by 4 bases; bases with no gene match: 12. The CDR3: CASSPGGLAGRETQYF. The CDR3 DNA is TGTGCCAGCAGCCCAGGGGGTCTAGCGGGAAGGGAGACCCAGTACTTC.

The genes are TRBV28 and TRBJ1-2, with 8 bases matching TRBD1. V was clipped by 6 bases and J by 7 bases; unmatched bases: 10. The CDR3 covers 14 residues. Looked up from germline, CDR1 is MDHEN and CDR2 is SYDVKM. In nucleotides, the CDR3 is TGTGCCAGCAGCTCTGACAGGGGCCCACTTGGCTACACCTTC. It is translated as CASSSDRGPLGYTF.

The chain combines TRBV28 with TRBJ2-7; maybe TRBD2 (6 bases). The germline gives CDR1 MDHEN, CDR2 SYDVKM. The germline V and J ends were trimmed by 5 bases and 6 bases, with 14 bases remaining between them. There are 13 residues in the CDR3. Here the CDR3 DNA reads TGTGCCAGCAGTCCAGGGAGGCATTTCGAGCAGTACTTC. This codes for CASSPGRHFEQYF.

The rearrangement links TRBV6-2 or TRBV6-3 to TRBJ1-2; D gene ambiguous. The germline V gene encodes CDR1 MNHEY and CDR2 SVGEGT. V lost 6 bases and J 2 bases, leaving 16 bases between the germline ends. The length of the CDR3 is 15 residues. Written as DNA, the CDR3 is TGTGCCAGCAGCCTACTCCTAGCTCCAAACTATGGCTACACCTTC. This codes for CASSLLLAPNYGYTF.

This chain links TRBV19 with TRBJ2-1, with unresolved D. Deletions cut 3 bases from V and 0 bases from J, with 9 bases between. This CDR3 has 15 residues. Germline values: CDR1 LNHDA, CDR2 SQIVND (reference sequence). The CDR3 DNA sequence: TGTGCCAGTAGTATCGAAGCGAACTCCTACAATGAGCAGTTCTTC. Amino acids: CASSIEANSYNEQFF.

This chain joins TRBV2 and TRBJ2-5; 9 nucleotides match TRBD2. The germline V gene has CDR1 SNHLY and CDR2 FYNNEI. This CDR3 comprises 17 residues. The ends lost 3 bases at V and 3 bases at J; junction bases unmatched: 11. CDR3 bases: TGTGCCAGCAGTGATGGGGCTAGCGGGACTTTAGAAGAGACCCAGTACTTC. As protein: CASSDGASGTLEETQYF. The whole variable domain, filled in from reference TRBV2 and TRBJ2-5, reads EPEVTQTPSHQVTQMGQEVILRCVPISNHLYFYWYRQILGQKVEFLVSFYNNEISEKSEIFDDQFSVERPDGSNFTLKIRSTKLEDSAMYFCASSDGASGTLEETQYFGPGTRLLVL.

The chain recombines TRBV5-1 with TRBJ1-2, with 9 bases fitting TRBD1. The CDR3 runs 15 residues. Germline loops: CDR1 SGHRS, CDR2 YFSETQ. Trimming at V came to 2 bases and at J to 0 bases, leaving 2 bases not matched to a gene. Here the CDR3 DNA reads TGCGCCAGCAGCTTTACAGGGGGCACTAACTATGGCTACACCTTC. It translates to CASSFTGGTNYGYTF.

CDR3 loop: CAGLERGYNEQFF. CDR3 in DNA: TGTGCCGGGCTGGAGCGGGGGTACAATGAGCAGTTCTTC. The chain employs TRBV30 and TRBJ2-1; TRBD2 agrees at 8 bases. V shed 8 bases, J shed 4 bases, and the junction held 7 bases outside the gene matches. Germline CDR1 reads GTSNPN; CDR2 reads SVGIG (reference sequence). The CDR3 loop spans 13 amino acids.

The chain combines TRBV10-2 with TRBJ2-1, with D perhaps TRBD2 (6 bases). Trimming removed 0 bases at V and 9 bases at J, with 18 bases between. The CDR3 contains 16 residues. Germline V lookup: CDR1 WSHSY, CDR2 SAAADI. The CDR3 sequence is CASSESGTLLHAEQFF. CDR3 DNA sequence: TGCGCCAGCAGTGAGTCCGGGACTCTCCTACATGCTGAGCAGTTCTTC.

The V and J genes are TRBV3-1 (or the pseudogene TRBV3-2) and TRBJ2-5; 7 nucleotides align to TRBD2. Per germline, CDR1 LGHDT and CDR2 YNNKEL (reference sequence). Trimming at V came to 5 bases and at J to 5 bases, leaving 2 bases not matched to a gene. The CDR3 extends over 12 amino acids. The CDR3 DNA follows: TGTGCCAGCAGCTCAGCGGGGGAGACCCAGTACTTC. This translates into CASSSAGETQYF.

The chain has TRBV19 and TRBJ1-2, with 8 bases fitting TRBD1. J gave up 7 bases and V 1 base, and 11 bases lay outside the gene matches. The CDR3 sequence is 16 residues long. Germline lookup yields CDR1 LNHDA and CDR2 SQIVND (reference sequence). The CDR3 coding sequence is TGTGCCAGTAGTATAGCCGGGTCTGACAGGGGAACTGGCTACACCTTC. Amino acid sequence: CASSIAGSDRGTGYTF. Filled out from reference TRBV19 and TRBJ1-2, the complete variable domain reads DGGITQSPKYLFRKEGQNVTLSCEQNLNHDAMYWYRQDPGQGLRLIYYSQIVNDFQKGDIAEGYSVSREKKESFPLTVTSAQKNPTAFYLCASSIAGSDRGTGYTFGSGTRLTVV.

The count of this clone is one. The chain has TRBV9 and TRBJ2-7; D is unclear. This CDR3 has 18 residues. Per the germline V gene, CDR1 is SGDLS and CDR2 is YYNGEE. Trimming left V 7 bases short and J 2 bases short, with 28 bases between. The CDR3 DNA follows: TGTGCCAGCGGAGCGAGGCCTAGTGTGGCAGAGATGGCCTACGAGCAGTACTTC. It encodes CASGARPSVAEMAYEQYF. The full variable domain, in which reference TRBV9 and TRBJ2-7 provide the parts outside the CDR3, is DSGVTQTPKHLITATGQRVTLRCSPRSGDLSVYWYQQSLDQGLQFLIQYYNGEERAKGNILERFSAQQFPDLHSELNLSSLELGDSALYFCASGARPSVAEMAYEQYFGPGTRLTVT.

The rearrangement joins TRBV4-1 to TRBJ2-1; 8 nucleotides line up with TRBD2. This CDR3 comprises 15 residues. CDR1 and CDR2 (germline): MGHRA, YSYEKL. Unmatched junction bases numbered 8, after V lost 2 bases and J lost 8 bases. The CDR3 loop reads CASSQKRLAGDEQFF. CDR3 sequence (DNA): TGCGCCAGCAGCCAAAAGAGGCTAGCGGGCGATGAGCAGTTCTTC.

This clone appeared a few times. V gene TRBV7-2 combines with J gene TRBJ1-2; the D gene is possibly TRBD1 (6 bases). Deletions cut 4 bases from V and 8 bases from J, with 11 bases between. This CDR3 spans 12 amino acids. Germline CDR1 reads SGHTA; CDR2 reads FQGNSA. CDR3 DNA sequence: TGTGCCAGCAGCTCACAGGGAAGGGGCTACACCTTC. This sequence encodes CASSSQGRGYTF.

The V gene is TRBV5-4, the J gene TRBJ1-4, with D uncertain. CDR1 and CDR2 (germline): SGHNT, YYREEE (reference sequence). The CDR3 runs 13 residues. V lost 6 bases to trimming and J lost 10 bases, with 16 bases between them. CDR3 nucleotides: TGTGCCAGCAACGAAGGGCAGGAGGCAAAACTGTTTTTT. It yields the protein CASNEGQEAKLFF.

The V gene is TRBV7-8, the J gene TRBJ1-6; no reliable D call. The germline V gene has CDR1 SGHVS and CDR2 FQNEAQ. V was clipped by 5 bases and J by 7 bases, with 6 bases between them. The CDR3 length is 12 residues. The DNA of the CDR3 is TGTGCCAGCAGCCTAATAAATTCACCCCTCCACTTT. This codes for CASSLINSPLHF.

The V call is TRBV5-4, the J call TRBJ1-1, with TRBD1 as a possible D gene (6 bases). From germline, CDR1 is SGHNT and CDR2 YYREEE (reference sequence). V shed 4 bases and J shed 5 bases, with 18 bases lying between them. The CDR3 has 15 amino acids. The CDR3 region has the DNA TGTGCCAGCAGCCGAAAAACAGGGTTGGGAACTGAAGCTTTCTTT. It is translated as CASSRKTGLGTEAFF.

The V call is TRBV7-9, the J call TRBJ2-1, with D tentatively TRBD1 (6 bases). CDR3 size: 15 residues. Germline CDR1 is SEHNR and CDR2 is FQNEAQ (reference sequence). Trimming pared 1 base from V and 7 bases from J, leaving 14 bases between. The DNA for the CDR3 is TGTGCCAGCAGCTTAGATCAGGGGATGTGGAATGAGCAGTTCTTC. Protein product: CASSLDQGMWNEQFF. Filled out from reference TRBV7-9 and TRBJ2-1, the complete variable domain reads DTGVSQNPRHKITKRGQNVTFRCDPISEHNRLYWYRQTLGQGPEFLTYFQNEAQLEKSRLLSDRFSAERPKGSFSTLEIQRTEQGDSAMYLCASSLDQGMWNEQFFGPGTRLTVL.

This sequence joins TRBV4-1 and TRBJ2-1, with 15 nucleotides matching TRBD2. After removal of 2 bases from V and 1 base from J, the junction contained 9 bases not matched to a gene. CDR1 is MGHRA, CDR2 YSYEKL, per germline. This CDR3 has 20 residues. This CDR3 reads CASSQPGLAGGPLSYNEQFF. The CDR3 nucleotides read TGCGCCAGCAGCCAACCTGGACTAGCGGGAGGGCCCCTTTCCTACAATGAGCAGTTCTTC.

This chain joins TRBV5-4 and TRBJ1-2; D possibly corresponds to TRBD1 (5 bases). The germline gives CDR1 SGHNT, CDR2 YYREEE (reference sequence). Trimming stripped 3 bases from V and 4 bases from J, with 22 bases between. CDR3 size: 17 residues. Written as DNA, the CDR3 is TGTGCCAGCAGCTATGGACAAACGCCACATTTTGGCTATGGCTACACCTTC. This sequence encodes CASSYGQTPHFGYGYTF.

The gene calls are TRBV28 and TRBJ1-1; D perhaps matches TRBD1 (6 bases). Trimming shortened V by 7 bases and J by 4 bases, and 16 bases separated the two germline ends. Germline V gene sequence: CDR1 MDHEN, CDR2 SYDVKM. This CDR3 comprises 14 residues. Here the CDR3 reads CASKPPGGRTEAFF. The DNA of the CDR3 is TGTGCCAGCAAACCCCCGGGGGGGCGCACTGAAGCTTTCTTT.

The J gene is TRBJ1-1, the V gene TRBV29-1; the D gene is possibly TRBD1 (5 bases). The CDR3 loop spans 13 amino acids. V lost 7 bases and J lost 4, with 16 bases in between. Germline assignment: CDR1 SQVTM and CDR2 ANQGSEA. The DNA for the CDR3 is TGCAGCGCCGGGAGGGGTACGGGCACTGAAGCTTTCTTT. Translation: CSAGRGTGTEAFF.

The chain employs TRBV6-5 and TRBJ2-2; D gene unclear. Germline V gives CDR1 MNHEY, CDR2 SVGAGI. The CDR3 covers 14 residues. Deletions cut 4 bases from V and 4 bases from J, with 10 bases between. CDR3 sequence (DNA): TGTGCCAGCAGTTTCCAGCGAGGCACCGGGGAGCTGTTTTTT. Its translation is CASSFQRGTGELFF.

Remarks on this clone: The junction and the germline gene differ at one end; a read error may be behind it. The rearrangement links TRBV7-7 to TRBJ2-2, with TRBD2 matching 7 bases. Germline values: CDR1 SSHAT, CDR2 FNYEAQ (reference sequence). The CDR3 covers 15 residues. CDR3 amino acids: CASSNPPGGTGELFF. Here the CDR3 DNA reads TGTGCTAGCAGCAACCCCCCGGGAGGCACCGGGGAGCTGTTTTTT.

The CDR3, as DNA: TGTGCCAGCAGTATCGCAGGGGGCGCGAATGGCTACACCTTC. Translated: CASSIAGGANGYTF. The V call is TRBV7-9, the J call TRBJ1-2, with 8 bases fitting TRBD1. Losses at the gene ends were 6 bases for V and 6 bases for J; bases not matched to a gene: 9. Germline-derived CDR1 and CDR2 are SEHNR and FQNEAQ (reference sequence). The CDR3 has 14 residues.